The 28 T cell receptor beta chains reported below all come from one sample, sequenced in a study of Ad26.COV2.S vaccination and SARS-CoV-2 variants. Some clones are missing from TCRdb's copy, which holds only in-frame ones; the method was immunoSEQ multiplex PCR. There are around 450,000 clones in the sample; approximately 90% occur only once, and 3.6% lies in the top ten. The treatment is: roughly 20 received Ad26.COV2.S at low or high dose, single or two shots; about 5 received placebo; per-sample allocation not given. Each sample was drawn 63 days after the first injection (of vaccine or placebo). The sequencing here drew on peripheral blood, taken in a trial of Ad26.COV2.S vaccine versus placebo. These receptors were taken from a person aged 18-60 years who received the Ad26.COV2.S COVID-19 vaccine or a placebo.

This clone showed up just a few times. The gene calls are TRBV4-3 and TRBJ2-6; D may be TRBD1 or TRBD2 (5 bases each). The germline gives CDR1 LGHNA, CDR2 YSLEER. V gave up 3 bases and J gave up 0 bases, with 12 bases separating them. CDR3 length equals 17 residues. CDR3: CASSHRDGNSGANVLTF. Here the CDR3 DNA reads TGCGCCAGCAGCCACCGGGACGGGAACTCTGGGGCCAACGTCCTGACTTTC.

The chain is built from TRBV7-8 and TRBJ2-2; 8 bases match TRBD1. Germline CDR1 is SGHVS and CDR2 is FQNEAQ. The V gene end was trimmed by 2 bases and the J gene end by 8 bases; junction bases not matched to a gene: 7. The CDR3 covers 15 residues. CDR3 amino acids: CASSLTGGEAGELFF. For the CDR3, the DNA is TGTGCCAGCAGCTTAACAGGGGGAGAGGCTGGGGAGCTGTTTTTT. The whole variable domain, remainder taken from reference TRBV7-8 and TRBJ2-2, is GAGVSQSPRYKVAKRGQDVALRCDPISGHVSLFWYQQALGQGPEFLTYFQNEAQLDKSGLPSDRFFAERPEGSVSTLKIQRTQQEDSAVYLCASSLTGGEAGELFFGEGSRLTVL.

The chain is built from TRBV18 and TRBJ1-2; 7 nucleotides match TRBD1. Trimming took 3 bases from V and 4 from J; bases not matched to a gene: 2. CDR1 is KGHSH, CDR2 LQKENI, per germline. CDR3 size: 13 residues. This chain's CDR3 is CASSPPGGYGYTF. The CDR3 DNA reads as TGTGCCAGCTCACCTCCAGGGGGCTATGGCTACACCTTC.

V and J are TRBV7-9 and TRBJ2-3, with 9 nucleotides matching TRBD1. The CDR3 consists of 15 residues. Germline values: CDR1 SEHNR, CDR2 FQNEAQ (reference sequence). The trim removed 7 bases at V and 2 bases at J, leaving 7 bases unmatched. The CDR3 reads CASTLRTGATDTQYF. DNA for the CDR3: TGTGCCAGCACCCTCCGGACAGGGGCCACAGATACGCAGTATTTT.

The chain links TRBV4-2 to TRBJ1-5; unclear D gene. Germline V lookup: CDR1 LGHNA, CDR2 YNFKEQ. This CDR3 is built from 15 residues. V was shortened by 4 bases and J by 0 bases, with 10 bases between the two germline ends. The CDR3 nucleotides read TGTGCCAGCAGCCCCCTTTGGAATAGCAATCAGCCCCAGCATTTT. Amino acid sequence: CASSPLWNSNQPQHF.

The CDR3 DNA reads TGTGCCAGCAGCCTAACTAGCCTACTCACAGATACGCAGTATTTT. It encodes CASSLTSLLTDTQYF. The chain combines TRBV3-1 (or the pseudogene TRBV3-2) with TRBJ2-3, with a possible D match to TRBD2 (6 bases). CDR1 is LGHDT and CDR2 is YNNKEL in the germline V gene (reference sequence). CDR3 length: 15 residues. Deletions cut 4 bases from V and 2 bases from J, with 13 bases between.

The genes are TRBV9 and TRBJ1-5; 9 positions match TRBD1. Trimming cost V 3 bases and J 0 bases; bases outside gene matches: 7. Germline values: CDR1 SGDLS, CDR2 YYNGEE. CDR3 length: 17 amino acids. CDR3: CASSAGQGLDSNQPQHF. CDR3 nucleotide sequence: TGTGCCAGCAGCGCTGGACAGGGGCTGGATAGCAATCAGCCCCAGCATTTT.

The gene calls are TRBV19 and TRBJ1-3; 8 bases are shared with TRBD1. V was clipped by 10 bases and J by 0 bases; unmatched bases: 5. The CDR3 contains 14 residues. The germline CDR1 and CDR2 sequences are LNHDA and SQIVND (reference sequence). The chain's CDR3 is CATRTGSSGNTIYF. The DNA of the CDR3 is TGTGCCACCCGGACAGGGAGCTCTGGAAACACCATATATTTT.

V is TRBV11-2 and J is TRBJ1-2; D is unresolved. The CDR3 covers 12 residues. The ends were cut back, 1 base at V and 8 bases at J, with 8 bases in the middle. The germline gives CDR1 SGHAT, CDR2 FQNNGV. CDR3 loop: CASSLVPLGYTF. The CDR3, as DNA: TGTGCCAGCAGCTTAGTCCCTCTAGGCTACACCTTC.

The CDR3 loop reads CATPRDTRESEKLFF. DNA for the CDR3: TGTGCAACACCTAGGGACACCCGGGAAAGTGAAAAACTGTTTTTT. The chain joins TRBV12-2 to TRBJ1-4; TRBD1, the table's D call, was not compared with the DNA. TRBV12-2 is a pseudogene. There are 15 residues in the CDR3.

J is TRBJ2-7 and V is TRBV27, with 9 bases matching TRBD1. Germline CDR1 reads MNHEY; CDR2 reads SMNVEV (reference sequence). This CDR3 spans 16 amino acids. J lost 3 bases, V lost 5 bases, and 11 bases had no gene match. CDR3 sequence reads: CASSPRDRVGDYEQYF. The CDR3 DNA reads as TGTGCCAGCAGTCCACGGGACAGGGTGGGGGACTACGAGCAGTACTTC.

The chain carries TRBV7-2 and TRBJ2-3; tentative D call: TRBD1 (6 bases). In germline, CDR1 is SGHTA, CDR2 FQGNSA. Trimming stripped 3 bases from V and 0 bases from J, with 10 bases between. CDR3 size: 15 residues. CDR3 in DNA: TGTGCCAGCAGCTTCAGGGGCCTTAGCACAGATACGCAGTATTTT. Translating gives CASSFRGLSTDTQYF.

This clone was counted a few times. The chain is built from TRBV9 and TRBJ2-1, with D maybe TRBD1 (6 bases). The CDR3 contains 15 residues. The V and J ends lost 4 bases and 4 bases respectively, with 15 bases between them. Germline assignment: CDR1 SGDLS and CDR2 YYNGEE. The DNA of the CDR3 is TGTGCCAGCAGCTCCGGACAGACAAGTTACAATGAGCAGTTCTTC. This gives the protein CASSSGQTSYNEQFF.

The CDR3 DNA reads as TGTGCCAGCAGCCCATGGACTAGCTCCAGCGAGCAGTACTTC. It codes for CASSPWTSSSEQYF. The chain combines TRBV7-2 with TRBJ2-7; 8 bases are a match to TRBD2. The germline V gene encodes CDR1 SGHTA and CDR2 FQGNSA. The CDR3 runs 14 residues. J was trimmed by 6 bases and V by 5 bases; bases with no gene match: 9.

In this sample, this clone turned up once. The chain couples TRBV6-5 to TRBJ2-3; 9 nucleotides agree with TRBD1. Germline V gene data show CDR1 as MNHEY and CDR2 as SVGAGI. This CDR3 is 15 amino acids long. V trimming: 6 bases; J trimming: 9 bases; junction bases outside the gene matches: 13. The CDR3 nucleotides read TGTGCCAGCAGGACCCGCCGGGACAGGGATACAACGCAGTATTTT. This sequence encodes CASRTRRDRDTTQYF.

The gene calls are TRBV5-1 and TRBJ1-1; 8 nucleotides match TRBD1. Germline trimming cut 4 bases from V and 5 bases from J; bases unmatched to any gene: 13. CDR1 SGHRS and CDR2 YFSETQ come from the germline V gene. The CDR3 loop spans 16 amino acids. The CDR3 DNA reads as TGCGCCAGCAGCCTCAACCCAGGGGGCAGCGGGACTGAAGCTTTCTTT. Amino acid sequence: CASSLNPGGSGTEAFF. The full variable domain, rest sourced from reference TRBV5-1 and TRBJ1-1, is KAGVTQTPRYLIKTRGQQVTLSCSPISGHRSVSWYQQTPGQGLQFLFEYFSETQRNKGNFPGRFSGRQFSNSRSEMNVSTLELGDSALYLCASSLNPGGSGTEAFFGQGTRLTVV.

This chain links TRBV6-4 with TRBJ2-2, with 10 bases aligning to TRBD2. Germline trimming cut 5 bases from V and 7 bases from J; bases unmatched to any gene: 7. CDR1 MRHNA and CDR2 SNTAGT come from the germline V gene. The CDR3 spans 15 residues. CDR3 residues: CASSPSGGAVGELFF. The DNA for the CDR3 is TGTGCCAGCAGTCCCAGCGGGGGGGCCGTCGGGGAGCTGTTTTTT.

The gene calls are TRBV5-1 and TRBJ2-3; a weak D match, TRBD1 (6 bases). Germline loops: CDR1 SGHRS, CDR2 YFSETQ. The CDR3 runs 16 residues. Trimming pared 4 bases from V and 0 bases from J, leaving 15 bases between. The CDR3 coding sequence is TGCGCCAGCAGCAAGGGGACAAGAGCTAGCACAGATACGCAGTATTTT. Translation gives CASSKGTRASTDTQYF.

The chain combines TRBV21-1 with TRBJ1-4; the table's TRBD1 call for D was not verified on the DNA. TRBV21-1 is listed as a pseudogene. CDR3 length equals 15 residues. CDR3 in amino acids: CASSNVDRGNEKLFF. Here the CDR3 DNA reads TGTGCCAGCAGCAATGTGGACAGGGGAAATGAAAAACTGTTTTTT.

The V and J genes are TRBV7-8 and TRBJ2-7; D is perhaps TRBD1 (6 bases). This CDR3 spans 13 amino acids. The V gene lost 2 bases and the J gene lost 6 bases, with 11 bases spanning the gap. Germline CDR1 and CDR2: SGHVS and FQNEAQ. The CDR3 loop is CASSLLARGEQYF. The CDR3 nucleotides read TGTGCCAGCAGCTTATTAGCCAGGGGCGAGCAGTACTTC.

The rearrangement joins TRBV4-2 to TRBJ2-6; 13 nucleotides match TRBD2. This CDR3 is 22 amino acids long. V lost 3 bases and J lost 4; bases outside the gene matches: 18. The germline V gene encodes CDR1 LGHNA and CDR2 YNFKEQ. CDR3 DNA: TGTGCCAGCAGCCACGGAGGGCAGACTAGCGGGGGGTCTCCCTACGGGGCCAACGTCCTGACTTTC. The encoded protein is CASSHGGQTSGGSPYGANVLTF.

The rearrangement links TRBV28 to TRBJ2-1; the match to TRBD1 covers 8 bases. Losses at the gene ends were 6 bases for V and 6 bases for J; bases not matched to a gene: 7. The CDR3 loop spans 14 amino acids. CDR1 is MDHEN, CDR2 SYDVKM, per germline. CDR3 in amino acids: CASRDRTGSNEQFF. The CDR3 nucleotides are TGTGCCAGCAGGGACCGGACAGGGAGCAATGAGCAGTTCTTC.

J is TRBJ2-3 and V is TRBV25-1, with D perhaps given as TRBD1 or TRBD2 (5 bases each). This CDR3 contains 14 residues. V was pared by 1 base and J by 0 bases, with 5 bases between. Germline CDR1 reads MGHDK; CDR2 reads SYGVNS. The CDR3 reads CASSEWDSTDTQYF. The CDR3 DNA follows: TGTGCCAGCAGTGAATGGGACAGCACAGATACGCAGTATTTT.

This chain joins TRBV6-9 and TRBJ1-4, with D hard to call. The V gene's germline CDR1 is MNHGY and CDR2 SVAAGI. V dropped 8 bases and J dropped 0 bases, with 19 bases sitting between them. This CDR3 comprises 17 residues. The DNA of the CDR3 is TGTGCCAGCCCCCAGACACCCCACACCCCAACTAATGAAAAACTGTTTTTT. It codes for CASPQTPHTPTNEKLFF.

The genes are TRBV9 and TRBJ1-2, with D possibly TRBD1 on 5 matching bases. V was trimmed by 0 bases and J by 5 bases, leaving 11 bases between them. Germline V gene sequence: CDR1 SGDLS, CDR2 YYNGEE. This CDR3 is built from 14 residues. This CDR3 is CASSVGQGMYGYTF. The CDR3 nucleotides read TGTGCCAGCAGCGTAGGGCAGGGAATGTATGGCTACACCTTC.

This chain uses TRBV19 with TRBJ1-2; 7 bases are a match to TRBD1. The junction had 7 bases not matched to a gene; V was cut back by 5 bases and J by 4 bases. Germline V gene data show CDR1 as LNHDA and CDR2 as SQIVND (reference sequence). This CDR3 spans 14 amino acids. The CDR3 region is CASSYRGTGYGYTF. CDR3 in DNA: TGTGCCAGTAGTTACAGGGGAACCGGCTATGGCTACACCTTC.

V is TRBV6-5 and J is TRBJ1-2; D is possibly TRBD1 (5 bases). CDR3 length: 15 amino acids. The germline V and J ends were trimmed by 0 bases and 5 bases, with 13 bases remaining between them. The V gene's germline CDR1 is MNHEY and CDR2 SVGAGI. In DNA, the CDR3 is TGTGCCAGCAGTTACTCGAGGCAGGGTGTTTATGGCTACACCTTC. Its translation: CASSYSRQGVYGYTF.

This chain links TRBV7-9 with TRBJ2-7; D is unclear. The V gene's germline CDR1 is SEHNR and CDR2 FQNEAQ (reference sequence). The CDR3 consists of 15 residues. V shed 1 base and J shed 1 base, with 11 bases lying between them. The CDR3 loop reads CASSLGWGNSYEQYF. CDR3 DNA sequence: TGTGCCAGCAGCTTAGGATGGGGAAATTCCTACGAGCAGTACTTC.